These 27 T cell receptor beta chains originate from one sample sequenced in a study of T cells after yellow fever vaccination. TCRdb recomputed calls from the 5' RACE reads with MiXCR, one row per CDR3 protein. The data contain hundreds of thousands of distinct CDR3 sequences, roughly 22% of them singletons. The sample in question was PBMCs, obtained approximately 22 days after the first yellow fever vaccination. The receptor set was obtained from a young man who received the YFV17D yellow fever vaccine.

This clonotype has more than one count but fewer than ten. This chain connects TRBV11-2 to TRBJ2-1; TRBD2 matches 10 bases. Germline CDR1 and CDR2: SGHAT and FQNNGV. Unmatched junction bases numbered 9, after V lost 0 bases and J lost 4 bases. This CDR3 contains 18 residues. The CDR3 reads CASSLEDLAGASYNEQFF. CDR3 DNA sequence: TGTGCCAGCAGCTTAGAAGATCTAGCGGGGGCCTCTTACAATGAGCAGTTCTTC.

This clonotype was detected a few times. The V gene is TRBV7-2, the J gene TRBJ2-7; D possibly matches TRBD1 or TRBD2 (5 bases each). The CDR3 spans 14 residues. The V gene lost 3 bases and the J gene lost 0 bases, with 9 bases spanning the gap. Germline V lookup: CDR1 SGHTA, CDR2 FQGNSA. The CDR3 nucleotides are TGTGCCAGCAGCTTTGGGGGTCCCTCCTACGAGCAGTACTTC. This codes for CASSFGGPSYEQYF.

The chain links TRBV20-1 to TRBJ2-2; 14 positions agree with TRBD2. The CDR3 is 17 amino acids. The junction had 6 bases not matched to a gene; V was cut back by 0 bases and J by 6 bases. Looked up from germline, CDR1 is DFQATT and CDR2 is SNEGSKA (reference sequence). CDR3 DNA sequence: TGCAGTGCTAGAGAGGGGACTAGCGGGGGTCTCGCCGGGGAGCTGTTTTTT. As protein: CSAREGTSGGLAGELFF.

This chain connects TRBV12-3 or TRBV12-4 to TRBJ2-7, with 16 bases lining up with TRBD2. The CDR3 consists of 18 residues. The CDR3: CTISSGTSGGDRSYEQYF. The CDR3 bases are TGTACCATCAGTTCCGGGACTAGCGGGGGGGACCGCTCCTACGAGCAGTACTTC.

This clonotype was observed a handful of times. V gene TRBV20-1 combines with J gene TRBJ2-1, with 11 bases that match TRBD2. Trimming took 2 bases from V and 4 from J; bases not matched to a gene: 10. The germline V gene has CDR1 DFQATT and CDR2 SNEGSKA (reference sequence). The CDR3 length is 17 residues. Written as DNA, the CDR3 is TGCAGTGCTAGACAAAGAGTAGCGGGGGGGCGGTACAATGAGCAGTTCTTC. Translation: CSARQRVAGGRYNEQFF.

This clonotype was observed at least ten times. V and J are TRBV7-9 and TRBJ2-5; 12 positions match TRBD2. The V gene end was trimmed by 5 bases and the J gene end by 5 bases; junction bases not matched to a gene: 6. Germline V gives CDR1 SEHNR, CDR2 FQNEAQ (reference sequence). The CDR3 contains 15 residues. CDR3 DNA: TGTGCCAGCAGCCCTCGACTAGCGGGGGAGGAGACCCAGTACTTC. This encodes CASSPRLAGEETQYF. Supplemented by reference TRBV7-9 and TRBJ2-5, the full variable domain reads DTGVSQNPRHKITKRGQNVTFRCDPISEHNRLYWYRQTLGQGPEFLTYFQNEAQLEKSRLLSDRFSAERPKGSFSTLEIQRTEQGDSAMYLCASSPRLAGEETQYFGPGTRLLVL.

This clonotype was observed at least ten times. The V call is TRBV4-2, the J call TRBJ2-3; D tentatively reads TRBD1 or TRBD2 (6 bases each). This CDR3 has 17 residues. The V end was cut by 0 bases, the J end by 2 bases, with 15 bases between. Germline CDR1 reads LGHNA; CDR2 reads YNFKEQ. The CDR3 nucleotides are TGTGCCAGCAGCCAAGATGTAGGGGGGTTTAACACAGATACGCAGTATTTT. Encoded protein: CASSQDVGGFNTDTQYF.

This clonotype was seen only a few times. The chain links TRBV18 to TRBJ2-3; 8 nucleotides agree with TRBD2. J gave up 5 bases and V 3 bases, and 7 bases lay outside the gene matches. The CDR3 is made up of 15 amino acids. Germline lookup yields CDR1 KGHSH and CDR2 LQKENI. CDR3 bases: TGTGCCAGCTCACCGATGGCGGGGGGTCAAGATACGCAGTATTTT. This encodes CASSPMAGGQDTQYF.

The CDR3 reads CASSRDSSGANVLTF. The CDR3 DNA follows: TGTGCCAGCAGCCGCGACAGCTCTGGGGCCAACGTCCTGACTTTC. The chain combines TRBV7-3 with TRBJ2-6; D is perhaps TRBD1 (5 bases). Germline V gene sequence: CDR1 SGHTA, CDR2 FQGTGA. The CDR3 has 15 residues. V was cut by 5 bases and J by 0 bases, with 8 bases left in between. Full variable domain (outside the CDR3, taken from reference TRBV7-3 and TRBJ2-6): GAGVSQTPSNKVTEKGKYVELRCDPISGHTALYWYRQSLGQGPEFLIYFQGTGAADDSGLPNDRFFAVRPEGSVSTLKIQRTERGDSAVYLCASSRDSSGANVLTFGAGSRLTVL.

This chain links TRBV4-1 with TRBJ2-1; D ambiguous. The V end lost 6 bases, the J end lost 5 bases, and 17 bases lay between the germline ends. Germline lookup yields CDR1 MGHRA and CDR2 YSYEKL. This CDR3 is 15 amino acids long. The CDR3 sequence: CASRGWGTGNNEQFF. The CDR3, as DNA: TGCGCCAGCAGGGGGTGGGGAACTGGAAACAATGAGCAGTTCTTC.

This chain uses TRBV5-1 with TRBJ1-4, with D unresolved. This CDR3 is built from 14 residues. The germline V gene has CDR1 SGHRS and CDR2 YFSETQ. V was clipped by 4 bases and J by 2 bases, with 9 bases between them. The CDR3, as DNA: TGCGCCAGCAGCCAAGAAGGGACTAATGAAAAACTGTTTTTT. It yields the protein CASSQEGTNEKLFF.

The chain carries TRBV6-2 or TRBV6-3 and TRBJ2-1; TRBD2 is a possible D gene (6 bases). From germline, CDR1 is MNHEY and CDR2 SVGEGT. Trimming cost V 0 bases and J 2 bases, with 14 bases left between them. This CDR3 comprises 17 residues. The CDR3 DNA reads TGTGCCAGCAGTTACTCGATGAAGCGGGCCCCCTACAATGAGCAGTTCTTC. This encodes CASSYSMKRAPYNEQFF.

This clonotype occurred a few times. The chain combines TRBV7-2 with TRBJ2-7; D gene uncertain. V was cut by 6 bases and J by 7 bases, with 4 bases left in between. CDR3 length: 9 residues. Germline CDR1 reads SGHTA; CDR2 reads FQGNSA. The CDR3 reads CASRQEQYF. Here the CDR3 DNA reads TGTGCCAGCAGGCAAGAGCAGTACTTC.

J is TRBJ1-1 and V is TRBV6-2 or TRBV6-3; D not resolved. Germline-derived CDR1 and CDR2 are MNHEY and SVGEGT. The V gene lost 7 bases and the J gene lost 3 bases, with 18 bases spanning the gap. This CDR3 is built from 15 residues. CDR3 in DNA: TGTGCCAGCATTCGTTTCGGGATCGGGGACACTGAAGCTTTCTTT. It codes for CASIRFGIGDTEAFF.

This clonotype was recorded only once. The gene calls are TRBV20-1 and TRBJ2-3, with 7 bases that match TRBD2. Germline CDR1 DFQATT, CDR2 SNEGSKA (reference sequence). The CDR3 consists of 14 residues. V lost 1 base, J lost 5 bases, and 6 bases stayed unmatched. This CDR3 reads CSARVGEGKDTQYF. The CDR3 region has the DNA TGCAGTGCTAGAGTGGGGGAGGGGAAAGATACGCAGTATTTT.

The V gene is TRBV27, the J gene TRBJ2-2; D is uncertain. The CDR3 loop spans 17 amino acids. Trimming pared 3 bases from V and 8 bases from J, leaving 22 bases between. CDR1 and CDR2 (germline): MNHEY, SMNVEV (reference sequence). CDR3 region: CASSLLPRTDISGELFF. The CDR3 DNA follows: TGTGCCAGCAGTTTGCTGCCCCGCACAGATATCTCTGGGGAGCTGTTTTTT.

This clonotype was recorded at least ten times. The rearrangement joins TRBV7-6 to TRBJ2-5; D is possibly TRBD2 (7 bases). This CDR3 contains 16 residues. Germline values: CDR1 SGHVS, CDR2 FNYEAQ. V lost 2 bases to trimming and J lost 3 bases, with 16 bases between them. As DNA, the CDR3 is TGTGCCAGCAGCTTAACGGGGGGCCGAGGGAAAGAGACCCAGTACTTC. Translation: CASSLTGGRGKETQYF.

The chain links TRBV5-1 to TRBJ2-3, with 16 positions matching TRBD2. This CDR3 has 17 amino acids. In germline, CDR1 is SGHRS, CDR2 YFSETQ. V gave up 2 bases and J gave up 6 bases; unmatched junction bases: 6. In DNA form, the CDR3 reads TGCGCCAGCAGCTTAGAGGGACTAGCGGGGGGGCCGGATACGCAGTATTTT. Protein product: CASSLEGLAGGPDTQYF.

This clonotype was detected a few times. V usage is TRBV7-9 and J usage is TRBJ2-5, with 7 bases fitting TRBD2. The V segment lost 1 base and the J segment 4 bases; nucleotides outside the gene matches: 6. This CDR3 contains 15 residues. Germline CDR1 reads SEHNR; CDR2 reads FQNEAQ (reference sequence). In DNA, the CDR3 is TGTGCCAGCAGCTTAGTTCATGGGGGGGGAGAGACCCAGTACTTC. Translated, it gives CASSLVHGGGETQYF. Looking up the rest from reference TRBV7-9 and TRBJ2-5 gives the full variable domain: DTGVSQNPRHKITKRGQNVTFRCDPISEHNRLYWYRQTLGQGPEFLTYFQNEAQLEKSRLLSDRFSAERPKGSFSTLEIQRTEQGDSAMYLCASSLVHGGGETQYFGPGTRLLVL.

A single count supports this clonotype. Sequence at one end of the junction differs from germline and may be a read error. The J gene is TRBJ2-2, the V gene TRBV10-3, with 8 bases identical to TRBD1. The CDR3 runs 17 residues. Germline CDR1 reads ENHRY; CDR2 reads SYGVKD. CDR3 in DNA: TGTGCCATCAGTGATTCCGGACAGGGCCGAACCACCGGGGAGCTGATTTTT. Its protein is CAISDSGQGRTTGELIF.

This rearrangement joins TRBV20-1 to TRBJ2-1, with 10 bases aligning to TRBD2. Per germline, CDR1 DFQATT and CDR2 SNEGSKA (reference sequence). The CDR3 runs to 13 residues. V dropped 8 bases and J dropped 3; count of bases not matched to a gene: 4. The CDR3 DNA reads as TGCAGTCCAACTAGCGGGGACTACAATGAGCAGTTCTTC. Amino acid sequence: CSPTSGDYNEQFF.

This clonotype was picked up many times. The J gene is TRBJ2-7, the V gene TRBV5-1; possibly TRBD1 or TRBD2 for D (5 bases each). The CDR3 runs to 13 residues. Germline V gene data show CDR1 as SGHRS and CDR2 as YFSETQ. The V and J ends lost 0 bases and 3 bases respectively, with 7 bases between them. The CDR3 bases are TGCGCCAGCAGCTTGGGAGGGGACTACGAGCAGTACGTC. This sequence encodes CASSLGGDYEQYV.

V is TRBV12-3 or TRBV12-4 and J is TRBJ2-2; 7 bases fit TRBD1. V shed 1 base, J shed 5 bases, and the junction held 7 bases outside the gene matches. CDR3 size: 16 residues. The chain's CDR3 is CASSLVVEGATGELFF. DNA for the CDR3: TGTGCCAGCAGTTTAGTTGTCGAGGGGGCGACCGGGGAGCTGTTTTTT.

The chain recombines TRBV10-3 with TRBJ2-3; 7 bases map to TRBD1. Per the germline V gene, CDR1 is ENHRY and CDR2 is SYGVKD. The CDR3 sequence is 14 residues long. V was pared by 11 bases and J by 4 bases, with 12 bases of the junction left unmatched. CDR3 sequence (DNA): TGTGCCGTCCAACAGGGGACCGTCGCAGATACGCAGTATTTT. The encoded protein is CAVQQGTVADTQYF.

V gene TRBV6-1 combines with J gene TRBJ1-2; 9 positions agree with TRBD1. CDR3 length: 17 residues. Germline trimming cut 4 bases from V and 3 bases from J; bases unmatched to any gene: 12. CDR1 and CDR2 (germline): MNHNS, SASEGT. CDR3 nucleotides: TGTGCCAGCAGTGGAGTCGGGACAGGGATCGGTTACTATGGCTACACCTTC. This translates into CASSGVGTGIGYYGYTF.

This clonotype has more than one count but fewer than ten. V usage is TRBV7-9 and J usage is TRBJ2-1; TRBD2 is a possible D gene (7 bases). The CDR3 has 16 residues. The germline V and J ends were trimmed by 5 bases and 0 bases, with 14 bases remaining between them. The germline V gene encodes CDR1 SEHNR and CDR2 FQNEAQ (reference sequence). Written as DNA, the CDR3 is TGTGCCAGCAGCAGTCGTGGGGGGGCCTCCTACAATGAGCAGTTCTTC. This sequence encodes CASSSRGGASYNEQFF. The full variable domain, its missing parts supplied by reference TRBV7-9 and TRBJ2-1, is DTGVSQNPRHKITKRGQNVTFRCDPISEHNRLYWYRQTLGQGPEFLTYFQNEAQLEKSRLLSDRFSAERPKGSFSTLEIQRTEQGDSAMYLCASSSRGGASYNEQFFGPGTRLTVL.

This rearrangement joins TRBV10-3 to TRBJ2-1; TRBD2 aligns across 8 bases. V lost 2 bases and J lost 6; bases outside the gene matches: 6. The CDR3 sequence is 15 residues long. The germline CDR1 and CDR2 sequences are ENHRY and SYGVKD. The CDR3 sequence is CAISETPGGVNEQFF. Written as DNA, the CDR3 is TGTGCCATCAGTGAGACCCCCGGGGGGGTCAATGAGCAGTTCTTC.